The 7 T cell receptor beta chains below were found in one sample sequenced in a study of T cells after yellow fever vaccination. From the 5' RACE reads, TCRdb called clonotypes with MiXCR, one entry per CDR3 protein. Here the sample spans over 150,000 distinct CDR3 sequences, approximately 6.2% being singletons. Specimen: CD4+ T cells sorted from PBMCs, collected on the day of the first yellow fever vaccination. These receptor sequences come from a man aged 18 to 29 who received the YFV17D yellow fever vaccine.

The J gene is TRBJ2-3, the V gene TRBV5-4; no definite D call. Between the trimmed V and J ends, which lost 6 bases and 6 bases, there was a span of 14 bases. CDR1 is SGHNT, CDR2 YYREEE, per germline (reference sequence). The CDR3 is made up of 13 amino acids. The CDR3 is CASTGFLGDTQYF. DNA of the CDR3: TGTGCCAGCACCGGCTTCTTGGGGGATACGCAGTATTTT.

The rearrangement links TRBV7-2 to TRBJ2-5, with a tentative D call TRBD2 (6 bases). There are 16 residues in the CDR3. Germline values: CDR1 SGHTA, CDR2 FQGNSA. Trimming shortened V by 2 bases and J by 9 bases, and 22 bases separated the two germline ends. This CDR3 reads CASSLRLASFWVSQYF. The CDR3 DNA reads as TGTGCCAGCAGCTTACGGCTAGCGAGCTTTTGGGTGTCCCAGTACTTC.

This clonotype was seen ten or more times. The chain is built from TRBV5-1 and TRBJ2-1; D is perhaps TRBD2 (5 bases). The germline CDR1 and CDR2 sequences are SGHRS and YFSETQ. The CDR3 is 16 residues long. The V end was cut by 5 bases, the J end by 0 bases, with 15 bases between. CDR3 region: CASSPLALSSYNEQFF. The CDR3 DNA follows: TGCGCCAGCAGTCCCTTAGCGCTCAGCTCCTACAATGAGCAGTTCTTC. Variable domain in full (rest from reference TRBV5-1 and TRBJ2-1): KAGVTQTPRYLIKTRGQQVTLSCSPISGHRSVSWYQQTPGQGLQFLFEYFSETQRNKGNFPGRFSGRQFSNSRSEMNVSTLELGDSALYLCASSPLALSSYNEQFFGPGTRLTVL.

The chain couples TRBV6-5 to TRBJ1-6, with TRBD1 matching over 8 bases. The CDR3 has 15 residues. The V and J ends lost 4 bases and 9 bases, in that order; junction bases with no gene match: 8. Germline assignment: CDR1 MNHEY and CDR2 SVGAGI. The CDR3 DNA reads TGTGCCAGCAGTTTCGACAGGGGAGGACTTTCACCCCTCCACTTT. Translated: CASSFDRGGLSPLHF.

In its sample, this clonotype was seen many times. The chain recombines TRBV10-3 with TRBJ2-5, with D possibly matching TRBD1 (6 bases). The CDR3 consists of 13 residues. Looked up from germline, CDR1 is ENHRY and CDR2 is SYGVKD. Trimming removed 4 bases at V and 4 bases at J, with 10 bases between. CDR3 sequence (DNA): TGTGCCATCAGTGTTAAGGGGGTAGAGACCCAGTACTTC. Protein: CAISVKGVETQYF.

This clonotype was counted once. The V call is TRBV20-1, the J call TRBJ2-5; D is unresolved. CDR1 and CDR2 (germline): DFQATT, SNEGSKA (reference sequence). CDR3 size: 14 residues. Trimming took off 8 bases at V and 1 base at J, with 17 bases between the two ends. CDR3 protein: CSRPRSIGQETQYF. DNA for the CDR3: TGCAGTCGACCCAGGAGTATAGGCCAAGAGACCCAGTACTTC.

A note on this clonotype: A junction boundary mismatches the germline segment, possibly from a read error. The chain is built from TRBV20-1 and TRBJ2-3; TRBD2 agrees at 12 bases. CDR1 and CDR2 from the germline V gene are DFQATT and SNEGSKA (reference sequence). The CDR3 runs 16 residues. CDR3 protein: CSSSMLAGGLTDTQYF. CDR3 DNA sequence: TGCAGTTCTAGTATGCTAGCGGGGGGGCTTACAGATACGCAGTATTTT.